The clone carrying this T cell receptor (beta chain) was seen a few times. TCRdb re-derived calls from the RT-PCR reads in MiXCR, one entry per CDR3 protein. Of approximately 410,000 distinct CDR3 sequences listed, 16% are singletons. Germline CDR1 ENHRY, CDR2 SYGVKD. The CDR3 is 15 amino acids. Unmatched junction bases numbered 8, after V lost 6 bases and J lost 1 base. This entry comes from a study of patients and donors after allogeneic stem cell transplantation. This sequence originates from a human donor who was either an allogeneic HSCT recipient or a stem cell or donor lymphocyte infusion donor (not recorded which). It is not recorded whose cells these are; they may come from a transplant donor. V and J are TRBV10-3 and TRBJ1-1, with TRBD1 identical over 7 bases. The sample comprised blood, either unsorted or a sorted T cell fraction (not recorded which). CDR3 bases: TGTGCCATCAGGCGGACAGGAGCCAAGAACACTGAAGCTTTCTTT. Translating it yields CAIRRTGAKNTEAFF.